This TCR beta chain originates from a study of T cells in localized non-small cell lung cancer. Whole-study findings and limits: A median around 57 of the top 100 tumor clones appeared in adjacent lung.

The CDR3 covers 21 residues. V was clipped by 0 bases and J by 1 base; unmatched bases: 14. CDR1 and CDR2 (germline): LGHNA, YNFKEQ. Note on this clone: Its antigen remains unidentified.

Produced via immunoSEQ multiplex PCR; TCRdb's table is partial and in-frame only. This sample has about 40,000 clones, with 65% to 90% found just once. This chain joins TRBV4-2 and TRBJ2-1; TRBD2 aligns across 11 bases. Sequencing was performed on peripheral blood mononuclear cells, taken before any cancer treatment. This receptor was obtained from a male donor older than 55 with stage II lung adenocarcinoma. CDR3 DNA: TGTGCCAGCAGCCAAGATTTTTGGGGGACTAGCGGATCCGAATCCTACAATGAGCAGTTCTTC. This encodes CASSQDFWGTSGSESYNEQFF.